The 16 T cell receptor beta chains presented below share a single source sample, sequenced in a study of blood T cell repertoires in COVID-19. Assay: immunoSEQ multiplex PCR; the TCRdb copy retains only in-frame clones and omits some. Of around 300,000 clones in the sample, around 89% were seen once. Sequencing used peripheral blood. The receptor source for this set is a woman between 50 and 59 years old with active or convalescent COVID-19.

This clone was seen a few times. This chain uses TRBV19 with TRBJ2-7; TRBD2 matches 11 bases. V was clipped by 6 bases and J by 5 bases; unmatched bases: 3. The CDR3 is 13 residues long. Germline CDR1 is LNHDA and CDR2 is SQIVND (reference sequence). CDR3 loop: CASRLAGEDEQYF. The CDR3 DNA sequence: TGTGCCAGTAGACTAGCGGGAGAAGACGAGCAGTACTTC.

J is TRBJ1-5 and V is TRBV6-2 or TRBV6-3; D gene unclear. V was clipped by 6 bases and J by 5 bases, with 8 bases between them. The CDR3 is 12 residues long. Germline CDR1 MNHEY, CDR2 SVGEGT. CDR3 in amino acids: CASSPRDQPQHF. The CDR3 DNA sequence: TGTGCCAGCAGCCCTAGAGATCAGCCCCAGCATTTT.

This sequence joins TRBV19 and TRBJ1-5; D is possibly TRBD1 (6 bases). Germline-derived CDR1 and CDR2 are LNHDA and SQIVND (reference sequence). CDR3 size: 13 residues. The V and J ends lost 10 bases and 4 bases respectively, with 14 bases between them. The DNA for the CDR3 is TGTGCCACGACAGGTTTAGGGAATCAGCCCCAGCATTTT. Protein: CATTGLGNQPQHF.

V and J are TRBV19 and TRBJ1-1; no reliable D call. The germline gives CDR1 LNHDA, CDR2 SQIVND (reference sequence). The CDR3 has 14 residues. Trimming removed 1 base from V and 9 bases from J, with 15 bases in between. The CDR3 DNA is TGTGCCAGTAGTATAGGGCAGACAAGTCGGCAAGCTTTCTTT. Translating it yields CASSIGQTSRQAFF.

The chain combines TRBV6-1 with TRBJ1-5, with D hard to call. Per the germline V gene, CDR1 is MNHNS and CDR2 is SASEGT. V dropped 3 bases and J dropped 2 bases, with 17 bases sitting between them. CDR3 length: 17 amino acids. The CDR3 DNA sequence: TGTGCCAGCAGTGACCGGGTACGGGGATTGGGCAATCAGCCCCAGCATTTT. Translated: CASSDRVRGLGNQPQHF.

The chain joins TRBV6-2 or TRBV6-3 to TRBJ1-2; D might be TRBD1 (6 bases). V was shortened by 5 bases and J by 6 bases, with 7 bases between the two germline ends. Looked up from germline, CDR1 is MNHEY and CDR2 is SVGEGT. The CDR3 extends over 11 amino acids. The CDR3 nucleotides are TGTGCCAGCAGTAAGGGGGATGGCTACACCTTC. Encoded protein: CASSKGDGYTF.

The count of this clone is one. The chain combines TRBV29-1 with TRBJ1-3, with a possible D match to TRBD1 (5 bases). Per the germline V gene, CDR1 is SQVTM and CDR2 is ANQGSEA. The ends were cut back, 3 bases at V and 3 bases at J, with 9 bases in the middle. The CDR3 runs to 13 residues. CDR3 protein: CSVDPRDGNTIYF. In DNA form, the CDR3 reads TGCAGCGTTGACCCCAGGGATGGAAACACCATATATTTT.

The DNA for the CDR3 is TGTGCCTGGAGTGCAAACAGGGGACGGGTTAACTATGGCTACACCTTC. Translation gives CAWSANRGRVNYGYTF. The V call is TRBV30, the J call TRBJ1-2, with TRBD1 matching 7 bases. The CDR3 loop spans 16 amino acids. The V gene's germline CDR1 is GTSNPN and CDR2 SVGIG (reference sequence). J gave up 1 base and V 1 base, and 9 bases lay outside the gene matches.

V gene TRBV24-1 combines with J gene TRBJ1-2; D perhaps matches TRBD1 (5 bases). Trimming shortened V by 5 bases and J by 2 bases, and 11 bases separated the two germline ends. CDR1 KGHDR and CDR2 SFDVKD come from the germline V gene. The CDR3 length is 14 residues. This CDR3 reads CATSGPGDNYGYTF. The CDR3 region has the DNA TGTGCCACCAGTGGCCCGGGGGACAACTATGGCTACACCTTC.

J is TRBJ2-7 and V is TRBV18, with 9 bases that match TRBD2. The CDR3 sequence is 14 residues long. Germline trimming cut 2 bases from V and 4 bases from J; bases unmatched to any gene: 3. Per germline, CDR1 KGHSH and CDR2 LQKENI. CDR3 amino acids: CASSPRSGGYEQYF. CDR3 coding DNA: TGTGCCAGCTCACCAAGGAGCGGGGGGTACGAGCAGTACTTC.

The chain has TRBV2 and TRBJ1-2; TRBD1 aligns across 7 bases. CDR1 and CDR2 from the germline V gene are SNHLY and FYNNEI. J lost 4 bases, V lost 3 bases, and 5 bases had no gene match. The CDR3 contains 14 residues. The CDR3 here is CASSDRQGRYGYTF. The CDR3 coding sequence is TGTGCCAGCAGTGACCGACAGGGTCGCTATGGCTACACCTTC.

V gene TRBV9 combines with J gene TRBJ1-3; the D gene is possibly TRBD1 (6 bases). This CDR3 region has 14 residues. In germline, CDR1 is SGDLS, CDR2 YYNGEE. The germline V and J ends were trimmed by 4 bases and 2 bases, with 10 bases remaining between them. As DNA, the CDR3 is TGTGCCAGCAGCACCGGACAGCCTGGAAACACCATATATTTT. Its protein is CASSTGQPGNTIYF.

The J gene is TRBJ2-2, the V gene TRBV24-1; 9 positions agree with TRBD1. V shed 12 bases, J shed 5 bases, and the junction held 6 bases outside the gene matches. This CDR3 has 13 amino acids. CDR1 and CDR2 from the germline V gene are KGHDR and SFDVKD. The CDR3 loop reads CASRTGETGELFF. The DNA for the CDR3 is TGTGCCTCGAGGACAGGGGAGACCGGGGAGCTGTTTTTT.

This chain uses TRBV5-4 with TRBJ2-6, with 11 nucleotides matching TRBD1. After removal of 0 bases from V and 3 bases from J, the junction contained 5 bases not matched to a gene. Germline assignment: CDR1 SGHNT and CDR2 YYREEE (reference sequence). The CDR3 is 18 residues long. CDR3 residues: CASSLGGQGERGANVLTF. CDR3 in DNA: TGTGCCAGCAGCTTGGGGGGACAGGGGGAACGTGGGGCCAACGTCCTGACTTTC.

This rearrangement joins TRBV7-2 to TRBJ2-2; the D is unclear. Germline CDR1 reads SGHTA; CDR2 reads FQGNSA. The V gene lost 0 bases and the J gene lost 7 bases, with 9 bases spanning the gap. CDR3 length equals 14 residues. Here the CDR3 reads CASSLAGHSGELFF. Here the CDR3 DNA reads TGTGCCAGCAGCTTAGCTGGGCATAGCGGGGAGCTGTTTTTT.

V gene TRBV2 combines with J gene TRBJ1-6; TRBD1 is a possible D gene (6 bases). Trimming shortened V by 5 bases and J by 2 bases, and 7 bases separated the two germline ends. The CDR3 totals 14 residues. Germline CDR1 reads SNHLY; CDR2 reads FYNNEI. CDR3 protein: CASSRDTYNSPLHF. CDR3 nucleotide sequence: TGTGCCAGCAGTCGGGACACCTATAATTCACCCCTCCACTTT.